The present T cell receptor beta chain was sequenced within a study of T cell responses to AZD1222 COVID-19 vaccine. Using immunoSEQ multiplex PCR, the repertoire was profiled, and TCRdb retains in-frame clones only, with some absent. The table has more than 95,000 clones, about 89% seen once. V was cut by 1 base and J by 10 bases, with 16 bases left in between. The CDR3 spans 13 residues. The germline V gene has CDR1 SQVTM and CDR2 ANQGSEA. This clone was detected once. The specimen was peripheral blood, collected on day 0 of MenACWY control vaccination. J is TRBJ1-1 and V is TRBV29-1; D is possibly TRBD1 (5 bases). The clonotype was recovered from an adult in good health. This CDR3 reads CSVEGGALGRAFF. CDR3 in DNA: TGCAGCGTTGAAGGAGGGGCCCTGGGAAGAGCTTTCTTT.